This T cell receptor (beta chain) was recovered during a study of blood T cell repertoires in COVID-19. Study overall: Specimens from acute and convalescent COVID-19 originated in the United States, Italy and Spain. PBMCs, B-cell-depleted T cells, or T cells were the source of the cDNA or gDNA that made up the material.

Trimming cost V 7 bases and J 0 bases, with 12 bases left between them. Germline lookup yields CDR1 MRHNA and CDR2 SNTAGT. CDR3 length: 14 residues. The method was immunoSEQ multiplex PCR; TCRdb's version includes in-frame clones alone and lacks a portion of them. The profile shows over 300,000 clones, more than 75% of them singletons. Living in about two dozen US areas, the participants were between roughly 18 and 90 years of age. Donors were grouped by their self-reported clinical history. The rearrangement joins TRBV6-4 to TRBJ1-1, with TRBD1 as a possible D gene (6 bases). Source material: PBMCs or T cells enriched from blood (not recorded which). The receptor was derived from a woman aged 25 to 39 with acute COVID-19. The CDR3: CASKEGVMNTEAFF. CDR3 DNA: TGTGCCAGCAAAGAGGGGGTAATGAACACTGAAGCTTTCTTT.